What follows is one T cell receptor (beta chain) and its context. The length of the CDR3 is 17 residues. The record originates from a study of OX40 agonist ivuxolimab in advanced cancers. Turning to the study itself: Patients received ivuxolimab, an intravenous treatment, every 2 weeks at 0.01 to 10 mg/kg. From about 23 to 85 years was the age range, with a mean of approximately 58 years, and 65% to 90% were male.

Exclusion applied to patients with autoimmune disease history or systemic immunosuppression. Blood sampling was done at baseline, cycle 4 day 1, and cycle 7 day 1. Here immunoSEQ multiplex PCR was the method, and the copy in TCRdb shows in-frame clones only, minus some. The sample consists of tens of thousands of clones, over 80% of them appearing once. This rearrangement joins TRBV21-1 to TRBJ1-5; TRBD1, the table's D call, lacks a check against the DNA. TRBV21-1 is a listed pseudogene. The sequenced sample was CD4+ or CD8+ T cells sorted from blood, obtained in a trial of the OX40 agonist ivuxolimab. This receptor was taken from an adult with an advanced solid tumor such as melanoma, head and neck, liver or kidney cancer. CDR3 DNA sequence: TGTGCCAGCAGCAAAGCGCTTGGACAGGGGAGCCGGCAGCCCCAGCATTTT. This codes for CASSKALGQGSRQPQHF.